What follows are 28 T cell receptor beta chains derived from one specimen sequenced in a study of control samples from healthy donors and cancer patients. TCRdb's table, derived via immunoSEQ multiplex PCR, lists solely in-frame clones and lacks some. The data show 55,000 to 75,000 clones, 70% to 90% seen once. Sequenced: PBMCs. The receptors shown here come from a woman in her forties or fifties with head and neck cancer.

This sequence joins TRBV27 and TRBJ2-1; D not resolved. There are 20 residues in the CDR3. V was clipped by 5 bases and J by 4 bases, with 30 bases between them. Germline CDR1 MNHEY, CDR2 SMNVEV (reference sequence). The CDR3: CASSARLRVDAPKLYNEQFF. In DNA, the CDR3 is TGTGCCAGCAGTGCCCGTTTAAGGGTGGACGCCCCAAAATTGTACAATGAGCAGTTCTTC.

The CDR3 spells CAIPKWPDTPPGELFF. The CDR3 bases are TGTGCCATTCCAAAGTGGCCGGACACACCGCCCGGGGAGCTGTTTTTT. V and J are TRBV10-3 and TRBJ2-2; a possible D gene is TRBD1 (5 bases). The CDR3 runs to 16 residues. Trimming pared 9 bases from V and 6 bases from J, leaving 23 bases between. Germline loops: CDR1 ENHRY, CDR2 SYGVKD.

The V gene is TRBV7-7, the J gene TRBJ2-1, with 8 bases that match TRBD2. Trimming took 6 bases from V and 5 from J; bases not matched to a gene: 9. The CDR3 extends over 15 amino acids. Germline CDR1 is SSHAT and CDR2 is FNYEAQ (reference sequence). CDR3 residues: CASRPGGAGDNEQFF. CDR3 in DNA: TGTGCCAGCAGGCCCGGGGGGGCGGGGGACAATGAGCAGTTCTTC.

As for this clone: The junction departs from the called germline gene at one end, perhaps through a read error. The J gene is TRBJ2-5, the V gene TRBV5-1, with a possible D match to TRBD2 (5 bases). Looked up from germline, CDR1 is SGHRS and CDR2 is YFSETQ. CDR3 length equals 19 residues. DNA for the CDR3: TGCGCCAGTAGCTACCCCGGGGTGGGTGGAGGATCGCGGCAAGAGACCCAGTACTTC. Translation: CASSYPGVGGGSRQETQYF.

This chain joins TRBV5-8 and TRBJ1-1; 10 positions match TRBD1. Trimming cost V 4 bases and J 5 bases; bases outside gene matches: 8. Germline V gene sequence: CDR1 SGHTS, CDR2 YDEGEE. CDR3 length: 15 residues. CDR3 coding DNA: TGTGCCAGCAGCCCTTGGGGGACAGGGGCGACTGAAGCTTTCTTT. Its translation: CASSPWGTGATEAFF. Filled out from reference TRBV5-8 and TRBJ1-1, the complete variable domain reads EAGVTQSPTHLIKTRGQQATLRCSPISGHTSVYWYQQALGLGLQFLLWYDEGEERNRGNFPPRFSGRQFPNYSSELNVNALELEDSALYLCASSPWGTGATEAFFGQGTRLTVV.

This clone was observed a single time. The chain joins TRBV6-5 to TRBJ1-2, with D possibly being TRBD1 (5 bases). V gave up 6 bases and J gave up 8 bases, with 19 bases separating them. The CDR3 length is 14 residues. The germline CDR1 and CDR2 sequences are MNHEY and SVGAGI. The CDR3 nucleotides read TGTGCCAGCAGCGTGACGGTACAGGTTCAGGGCTACACCTTC. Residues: CASSVTVQVQGYTF.

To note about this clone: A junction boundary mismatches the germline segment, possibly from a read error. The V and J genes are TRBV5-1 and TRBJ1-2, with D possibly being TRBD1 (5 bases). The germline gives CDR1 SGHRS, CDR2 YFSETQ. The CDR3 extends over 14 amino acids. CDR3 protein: CARSRAGGNYGYTF. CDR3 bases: TGCGCCCGCAGCCGCGCGGGGGGGAACTATGGCTACACCTTC.

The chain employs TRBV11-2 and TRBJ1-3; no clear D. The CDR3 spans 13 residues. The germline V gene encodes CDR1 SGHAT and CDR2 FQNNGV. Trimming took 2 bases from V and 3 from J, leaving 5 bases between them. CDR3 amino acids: CASSLSFGNTIYF. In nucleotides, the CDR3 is TGTGCCAGCAGCTTAAGTTTTGGAAACACCATATATTTT.

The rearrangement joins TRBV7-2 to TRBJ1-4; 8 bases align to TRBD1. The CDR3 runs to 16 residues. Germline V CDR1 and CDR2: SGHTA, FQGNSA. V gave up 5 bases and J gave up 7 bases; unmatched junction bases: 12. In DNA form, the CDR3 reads TGTGCCAGCAGCCTAAACCCAGGGGGCGAAGGTGAAAAACTGTTTTTT. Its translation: CASSLNPGGEGEKLFF.

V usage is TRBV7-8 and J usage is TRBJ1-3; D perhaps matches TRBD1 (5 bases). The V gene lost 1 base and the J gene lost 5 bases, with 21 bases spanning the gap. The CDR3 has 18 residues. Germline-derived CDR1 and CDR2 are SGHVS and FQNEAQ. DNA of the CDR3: TGTGCCAGCAGCTTAGGGGGTGGGACCGGGGCCCGCAGAAACACCATATATTTT. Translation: CASSLGGGTGARRNTIYF.

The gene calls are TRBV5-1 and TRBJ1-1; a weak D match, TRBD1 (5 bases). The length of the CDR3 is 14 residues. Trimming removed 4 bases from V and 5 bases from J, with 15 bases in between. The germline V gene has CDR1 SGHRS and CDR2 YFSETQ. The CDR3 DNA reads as TGCGCCAGCAGCACGGAGGGGCTAGCGACTGAAGCTTTCTTT. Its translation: CASSTEGLATEAFF.

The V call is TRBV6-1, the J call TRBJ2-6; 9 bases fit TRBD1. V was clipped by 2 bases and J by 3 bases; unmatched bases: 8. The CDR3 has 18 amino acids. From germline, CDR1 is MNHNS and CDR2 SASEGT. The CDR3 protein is CASSEWGTGGGGANVLTF. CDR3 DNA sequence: TGTGCCAGCAGTGAATGGGGAACAGGGGGCGGTGGGGCCAACGTCCTGACTTTC.

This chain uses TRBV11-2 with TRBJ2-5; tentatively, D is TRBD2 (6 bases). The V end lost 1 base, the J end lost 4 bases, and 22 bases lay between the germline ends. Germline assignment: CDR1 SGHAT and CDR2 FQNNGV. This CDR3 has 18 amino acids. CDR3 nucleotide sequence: TGTGCCAGCAGCTTAGGGGGTTTAGCGGAGGGGCGTCGAGAGACCCAGTACTTC. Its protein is CASSLGGLAEGRRETQYF.

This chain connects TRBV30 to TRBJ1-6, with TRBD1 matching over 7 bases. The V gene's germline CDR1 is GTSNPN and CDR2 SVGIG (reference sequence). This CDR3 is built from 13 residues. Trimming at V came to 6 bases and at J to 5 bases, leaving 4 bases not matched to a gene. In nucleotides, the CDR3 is TGTGCCTGCCCCGACAGGGATAATTCACCCCTCCACTTT. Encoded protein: CACPDRDNSPLHF.

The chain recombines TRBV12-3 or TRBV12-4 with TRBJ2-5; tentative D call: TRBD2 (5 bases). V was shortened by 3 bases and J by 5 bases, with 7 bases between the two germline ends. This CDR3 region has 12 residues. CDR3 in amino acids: CASSFGEETQYF. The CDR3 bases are TGTGCCAGCAGTTTTGGGGAGGAGACCCAGTACTTC.

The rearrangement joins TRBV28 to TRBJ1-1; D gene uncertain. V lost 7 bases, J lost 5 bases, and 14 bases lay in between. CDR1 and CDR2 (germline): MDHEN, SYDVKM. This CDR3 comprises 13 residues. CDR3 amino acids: CASTVGRRTEAFF. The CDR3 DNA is TGTGCCAGCACCGTCGGAAGGAGGACTGAAGCTTTCTTT. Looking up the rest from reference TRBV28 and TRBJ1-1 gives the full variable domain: DVKVTQSSRYLVKRTGEKVFLECVQDMDHENMFWYRQDPGLGLRLIYFSYDVKMKEKGDIPEGYSVSREKKERFSLILESASTNQTSMYLCASTVGRRTEAFFGQGTRLTVV.

The CDR3, as DNA: TGTGCCAGCAGCTTAGTGGCAGGGGCTGGGGCCAACGTCCTGACTTTC. Protein: CASSLVAGAGANVLTF. The chain combines TRBV7-9 with TRBJ2-6, with D perhaps matching TRBD1 (6 bases). The ends were cut back, 1 base at V and 2 bases at J, with 9 bases in the middle. Germline CDR1 is SEHNR and CDR2 is FQNEAQ (reference sequence). This CDR3 contains 16 residues.

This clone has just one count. CDR3 in amino acids: CASSPPVVSEKLFF. The DNA for the CDR3 is TGTGCCAGCTCACCACCCGTCGTATCTGAAAAACTGTTTTTT. The J gene is TRBJ1-4, the V gene TRBV18; D gene uncertain. The V and J ends lost 0 bases and 7 bases respectively, with 9 bases between them. The CDR3 runs 14 residues. Germline V CDR1 and CDR2: KGHSH, LQKENI. Looking up the rest from reference TRBV18 and TRBJ1-4 gives the full variable domain: NAGVMQNPRHLVRRRGQEARLRCSPMKGHSHVYWYRQLPEEGLKFMVYLQKENIIDESGMPKERFSAEFPKEGPSILRIQQVVRGDSAAYFCASSPPVVSEKLFFGSGTQLSVL.

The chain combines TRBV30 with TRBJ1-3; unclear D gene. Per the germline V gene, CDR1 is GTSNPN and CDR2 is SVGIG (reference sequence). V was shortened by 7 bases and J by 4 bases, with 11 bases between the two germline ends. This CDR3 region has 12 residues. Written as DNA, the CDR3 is TGTGCCTCAGACGTTGGCGGAAACACCATATATTTT. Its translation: CASDVGGNTIYF. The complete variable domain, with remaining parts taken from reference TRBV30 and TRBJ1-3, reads SQTIHQWPATLVQPVGSPLSLECTVEGTSNPNLYWYRQAAGRGLQLLFYSVGIGQISSEVPQNLSASRPQDRQFILSSKKLLLSDSGFYLCASDVGGNTIYFGEGSWLTVV.

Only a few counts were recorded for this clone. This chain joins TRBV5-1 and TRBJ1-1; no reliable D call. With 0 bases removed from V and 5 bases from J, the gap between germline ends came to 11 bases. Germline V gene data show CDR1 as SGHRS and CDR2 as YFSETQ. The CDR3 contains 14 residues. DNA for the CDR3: TGCGCCAGCAGCTTGGGGGCGGGTCGGACTGAAGCTTTCTTT. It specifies CASSLGAGRTEAFF.

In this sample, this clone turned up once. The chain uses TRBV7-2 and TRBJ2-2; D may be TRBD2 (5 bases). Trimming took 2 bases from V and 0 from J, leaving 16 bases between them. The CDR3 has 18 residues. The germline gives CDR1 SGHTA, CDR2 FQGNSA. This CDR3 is CASSLFPAGGANTGELFF. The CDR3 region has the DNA TGTGCCAGCAGCTTATTCCCCGCGGGCGGCGCGAACACCGGGGAGCTGTTTTTT.

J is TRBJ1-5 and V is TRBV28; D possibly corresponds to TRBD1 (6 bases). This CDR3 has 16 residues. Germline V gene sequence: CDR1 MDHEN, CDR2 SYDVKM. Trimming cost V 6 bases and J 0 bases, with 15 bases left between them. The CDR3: CASSPPGQYSNQPQHF. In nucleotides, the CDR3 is TGTGCCAGCAGCCCCCCCGGACAGTATAGCAATCAGCCCCAGCATTTT. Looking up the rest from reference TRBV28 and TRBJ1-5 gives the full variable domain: DVKVTQSSRYLVKRTGEKVFLECVQDMDHENMFWYRQDPGLGLRLIYFSYDVKMKEKGDIPEGYSVSREKKERFSLILESASTNQTSMYLCASSPPGQYSNQPQHFGDGTRLSIL.

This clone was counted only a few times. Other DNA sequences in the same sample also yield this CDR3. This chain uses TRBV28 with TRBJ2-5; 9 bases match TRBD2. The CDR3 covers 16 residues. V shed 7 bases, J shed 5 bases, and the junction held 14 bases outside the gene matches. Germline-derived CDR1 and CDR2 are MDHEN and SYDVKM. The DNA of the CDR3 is TGTGCCAGCACCCACGGTGGCGGGGGGGCGGGGGAGACCCAGTACTTC. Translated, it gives CASTHGGGGAGETQYF. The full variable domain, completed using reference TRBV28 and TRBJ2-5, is DVKVTQSSRYLVKRTGEKVFLECVQDMDHENMFWYRQDPGLGLRLIYFSYDVKMKEKGDIPEGYSVSREKKERFSLILESASTNQTSMYLCASTHGGGGAGETQYFGPGTRLLVL.

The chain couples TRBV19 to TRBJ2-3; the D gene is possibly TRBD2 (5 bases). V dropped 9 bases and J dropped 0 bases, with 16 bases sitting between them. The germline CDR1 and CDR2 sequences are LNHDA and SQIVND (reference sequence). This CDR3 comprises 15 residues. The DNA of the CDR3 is TGTGCCAGCCGGGGTTGGCAGGAAAGCACAGATACGCAGTATTTT. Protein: CASRGWQESTDTQYF.

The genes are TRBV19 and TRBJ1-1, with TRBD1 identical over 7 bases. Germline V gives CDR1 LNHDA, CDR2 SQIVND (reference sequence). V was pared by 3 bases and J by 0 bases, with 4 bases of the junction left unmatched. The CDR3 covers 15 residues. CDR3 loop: CASSIATGLNTEAFF. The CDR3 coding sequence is TGTGCCAGTAGTATCGCGACAGGGTTGAACACTGAAGCTTTCTTT.

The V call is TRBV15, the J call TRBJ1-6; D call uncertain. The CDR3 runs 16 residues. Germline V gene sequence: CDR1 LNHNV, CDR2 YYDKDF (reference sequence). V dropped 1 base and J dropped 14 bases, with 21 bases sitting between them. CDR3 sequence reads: CATSRGRVPPSAALHF. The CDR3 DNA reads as TGTGCCACCAGCAGAGGTAGGGTACCTCCGAGTGCGGCCCTCCACTTT. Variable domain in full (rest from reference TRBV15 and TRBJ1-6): DAMVIQNPRYQVTQFGKPVTLSCSQTLNHNVMYWYQQKSSQAPKLLFHYYDKDFNNEADTPDNFQSRRPNTSFCFLDIRSPGLGDTAMYLCATSRGRVPPSAALHFGNGTRLTVT.

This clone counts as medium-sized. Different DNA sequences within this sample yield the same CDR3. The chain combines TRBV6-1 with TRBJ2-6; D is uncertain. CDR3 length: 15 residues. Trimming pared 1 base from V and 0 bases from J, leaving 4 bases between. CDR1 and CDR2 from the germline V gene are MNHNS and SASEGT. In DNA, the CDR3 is TGTGCCAGCAGTGAAGGGAGCTCTGGGGCCAACGTCCTGACTTTC. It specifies CASSEGSSGANVLTF.

The CDR3: CASSPTGSAGELFF. The CDR3 nucleotides are TGTGCCAGCAGCCCAACAGGGAGCGCCGGGGAGCTGTTTTTT. V usage is TRBV7-6 and J usage is TRBJ2-2, with D perhaps matching TRBD1 (6 bases). CDR3 length: 14 amino acids. Germline CDR1 is SGHVS and CDR2 is FNYEAQ. The V end lost 5 bases, the J end lost 6 bases, and 13 bases lay between the germline ends. Drawing the rest from reference TRBV7-6 and TRBJ2-2, the complete variable domain is GAGVSQSPRYKVTKRGQDVALRCDPISGHVSLYWYRQALGQGPEFLTYFNYEAQQDKSGLPNDRFSAERPEGSISTLTIQRTEQRDSAMYRCASSPTGSAGELFFGEGSRLTVL.